A selection of T cell receptor beta chains follows, all from one sample in a study of blood T cells in healthy people across ages. TCRdb re-analysed the 5' RACE reads in MiXCR, keeping a single row per CDR3 protein. The sample holds 650,000 to 800,000 distinct CDR3 sequences, under 55% seen once. The sample was blood. The source is a man in his fifties or sixties in good health. Both conserved end residues are part of each CDR3. D genes are given only for firm matches. Size values are once, few and many counts, or a class for expanded clones, and some rows have none.

abundance	v_gene	d_gene	j_gene	CDR3aa	CDR3nt
-	TRBV10-3	-	TRBJ2-6	CAISESWTSGANVLTF	TGTGCCATCAGTGAGTCCTGGACCTCTGGGGCCAACGTCCTGACTTTC
-	TRBV10-1	-	TRBJ2-7	CASSEQGSPGYEQYF	TGCGCCAGCAGTGAACAAGGGAGTCCAGGCTACGAGCAGTACTTC
few	TRBV4-3	-	TRBJ2-1	CASSQDEYLADEQFF	TGCGCCAGCAGCCAAGATGAGTACCTAGCAGATGAGCAGTTCTTC
-	TRBV6-5	TRBD1	TRBJ2-7	CASRGQEVYEQYF	TGTGCCAGCAGGGGACAGGAAGTCTACGAGCAGTACTTC
-	TRBV19	-	TRBJ1-2	CASSMPRTKHLNGYTF	TGTGCCAGTAGTATGCCCCGGACAAAGCACTTGAATGGCTACACCTTC
-	TRBV20-1	TRBD2	TRBJ2-1	CSARVLAGGPYNEQFF	TGCAGTGCTAGGGTCTTAGCGGGGGGTCCCTACAATGAGCAGTTCTTC
-	TRBV7-2	-	TRBJ2-7	CASSPTTWVGIYEQYF	TGTGCCAGCAGCCCCACGACATGGGTGGGTATCTACGAGCAGTACTTC
many	TRBV14	TRBD1	TRBJ1-6	CASQHFSDRGGSPLHF	TGTGCCAGCCAGCACTTCTCGGACAGGGGAGGTTCACCCCTCCACTTT
once	TRBV6-2/TRBV6-3	-	TRBJ1-1	CASSPSSAGTKNPETFF	TGTGCCAGCAGCCCATCATCAGCCGGGACTAAGAACCCTGAAACTTTCTTT
-	TRBV6-5	TRBD2	TRBJ2-3	CASSYALAGLRGDTQYF	TGTGCCAGCAGTTACGCCCTAGCGGGGCTCCGGGGAGATACGCAGTATTTT
-	TRBV12-3/TRBV12-4	-	TRBJ2-3	CASSRDRYADTQYF	TGTGCCAGCAGTAGGGACCGGTACGCAGATACGCAGTATTTT
-	TRBV12-3/TRBV12-4	-	TRBJ1-5	CASSYGTSSIQPQHF	TGTGCCAGCAGCTACGGGACATCTAGCATTCAGCCCCAGCATTTT
-	TRBV7-2	-	TRBJ2-1	CASSPRQNYNEQFF	TGTGCCAGCAGCCCTCGACAGAATTACAATGAGCAGTTCTTC
-	TRBV27	-	TRBJ1-1	CASRRTAAEAFF	TGTGCCAGCAGGAGGACAGCCGCTGAAGCTTTCTTT
once	TRBV6-5	-	TRBJ1-2	CASTPGGTRGYTF	TGTGCCAGCACCCCTGGGGGGACACGGGGCTACACCTTC
-	TRBV20-1	-	TRBJ2-5	CSASRSGGAQETQYF	TGCAGTGCTTCTAGATCGGGCGGGGCCCAAGAGACCCAGTACTTC
few	TRBV4-2	-	TRBJ1-6	CASRPGEGIDSPLHF	TGTGCCAGCAGGCCAGGGGAGGGTATTGATTCACCCCTCCACTTT
few	TRBV20-1	-	TRBJ1-2	CSATRTNTNYGYTF	TGCAGTGCCACTAGGACCAACACTAACTATGGCTACACCTTC
-	TRBV20-1	-	TRBJ2-7	CSASWGWSYEQYF	TGCAGTGCTAGCTGGGGGTGGTCCTACGAGCAGTACTTC
few	TRBV3-1	-	TRBJ2-1	CASNQAPRAGGEQFF	TGTGCCAGCAACCAAGCTCCCAGGGCTGGGGGTGAGCAGTTCTTC
-	TRBV6-5	-	TRBJ1-6	CASCRQQNSPLHF	TGTGCCAGCTGCCGACAGCAAAATTCACCCCTCCACTTT
-	TRBV19	-	TRBJ2-2	CASRPGNTGELFF	TGTGCCAGCCGGCCGGGAAACACCGGGGAGCTGTTTTTT
-	TRBV6-4	-	TRBJ2-6	CASSGQDPGISGANVLTF	TGTGCCAGCAGTGGACAGGATCCTGGGATCTCTGGGGCCAACGTCCTGACTTTC
-	TRBV2	TRBD2	TRBJ2-7	CASRSSGGALDEQYF	TGTGCCAGCAGGAGTAGCGGGGGGGCCCTTGACGAGCAGTACTTC
few	TRBV29-1	TRBD1	TRBJ2-5	CSVGDRMIQETQYF	TGCAGCGTCGGGGACAGGATGATTCAAGAGACCCAGTACTTC
-	TRBV28	-	TRBJ2-1	CASSPTRELGNEQFF	TGTGCCAGCAGCCCAACGAGGGAGTTGGGCAATGAGCAGTTCTTC
-	TRBV10-3	TRBD1	TRBJ2-3	CAISEVAGGGADTQYF	TGTGCCATCAGTGAGGTGGCAGGGGGTGGCGCAGATACGCAGTATTTT
-	TRBV20-1	TRBD1	TRBJ1-2	CRTGTGDRGFTF	TGCAGGACCGGGACAGGGGACCGGGGCTTCACCTTC
-	TRBV6-1	-	TRBJ2-4	CASSEDRGLAKNIQYF	TGTGCCAGCAGTGAAGACCGCGGCTTAGCCAAAAACATTCAGTACTTC
-	TRBV9	-	TRBJ2-3	CASSVVGGDSDTQYF	TGTGCCAGCAGCGTCGTGGGTGGCGATTCGGATACGCAGTATTTT
once	TRBV30	-	TRBJ1-1	CAWMEHLNTEAFF	TGTGCCTGGATGGAACATTTGAACACTGAAGCTTTCTTT
-	TRBV6-1	TRBD1	TRBJ2-7	CASSRTGVWEQYF	TGTGCCAGCAGCCGGACAGGGGTGTGGGAGCAGTACTTC
-	TRBV29-1	-	TRBJ1-1	CSVDSGPTEAFF	TGCAGCGTTGATTCCGGCCCCACTGAAGCTTTCTTT
-	TRBV6-1	-	TRBJ2-7	CASSESRTGSYEQYF	TGTGCCAGCAGTGAATCCCGGACGGGTTCCTACGAGCAGTACTTC
few	TRBV29-1	-	TRBJ2-5	CSVFSPGSQETQYF	TGCAGCGTTTTTTCACCGGGGTCACAAGAGACCCAGTACTTC
few	TRBV5-1	TRBD2	TRBJ2-5	CASSTGGGNQETQYF	TGCGCCAGCAGTACCGGGGGGGGCAACCAAGAGACCCAGTACTTC
-	TRBV5-6	-	TRBJ1-2	CASSAGTIYGYTF	TGTGCCAGCAGCGCAGGGACAATCTATGGCTACACCTTC
-	TRBV18	TRBD2	TRBJ2-3	CASSPTSGGGRDTQYF	TGTGCCAGCTCACCGACTAGCGGGGGTGGTAGAGATACGCAGTATTTT
-	TRBV20-1	-	TRBJ1-2	CSAPRETGGYTF	TGCAGTGCCCCAAGGGAGACGGGAGGCTACACCTTC
few	TRBV12-3/TRBV12-4	-	TRBJ2-1	CASSFRGTKGDYNEQFF	TGTGCCAGTAGCTTCAGGGGAACAAAGGGGGATTACAATGAGCAGTTCTTC
few	TRBV20-1	TRBD2	TRBJ2-1	CSALGLAGGLGGEQFF	TGCAGTGCACTGGGACTAGCGGGTGGCCTGGGCGGTGAGCAGTTCTTC
-	TRBV7-9	TRBD2	TRBJ2-3	CASSSPVEERGANRFGTQYF	TGTGCCAGCAGCTCCCCCGTAGAGGAGCGGGGGGCTAACAGATTCGGTACGCAGTATTTT
few	TRBV20-1	-	TRBJ1-4	CSAWVGLDEKLFF	TGCAGTGCCTGGGTCGGGTTGGATGAAAAACTGTTTTTT
-	TRBV5-1	-	TRBJ2-5	CASSLVGVQETQYF	TGTGCCAGCAGCTTAGTCGGCGTACAAGAGACCCAGTACTTC
few	TRBV10-3	-	TRBJ2-7	CAIRGGSNNEQYF	TGTGCCATCCGGGGCGGCAGCAACAATGAGCAGTACTTC